The 28 T cell receptor beta chains in this list originate from one sample, sequenced in a study of healthy donors' naive CD4 and CD8 T cells. A linear amplification protocol produced the TCR libraries from 500 ng of total RNA. TCRdb called the reads again in MiXCR, with one record for every CDR3 protein. Among 150,000 to 200,000 distinct CDR3 sequences, 65% to 80% were seen once, and the ten largest hold more than 2%. Sequencing was performed on naive CD4+ and CD8+ T cells sorted from blood, pooled from several donors. The receptor set was obtained from a pool of human donors in good health; the sample pools cells from several healthy donors.

This chain connects TRBV12-3 or TRBV12-4 to TRBJ2-7; 7 positions match TRBD1. Trimming removed 0 bases from V and 5 bases from J; junction bases left unmatched: 1. The CDR3 runs to 13 residues. This chain's CDR3 is CASSLAGTDEQYF. Here the CDR3 DNA reads TGTGCCAGCAGTTTAGCCGGGACAGACGAGCAGTACTTC.

This chain uses TRBV5-5 with TRBJ2-3; possible D gene TRBD2, 6 bases. The germline gives CDR1 SGHKS, CDR2 YYEKEE (reference sequence). This CDR3 has 14 amino acids. The V and J ends lost 1 base and 6 bases respectively, with 12 bases between them. The CDR3 DNA follows: TGTGCCAGCAGCTTGCCGTTTAGCGGTGATACGCAGTATTTT. Translating it yields CASSLPFSGDTQYF.

The chain is built from TRBV27 and TRBJ2-1, with a tentative D call TRBD2 (5 bases). The germline CDR1 and CDR2 sequences are MNHEY and SMNVEV (reference sequence). This CDR3 has 11 residues. Trimming took off 8 bases at V and 9 bases at J, with 11 bases between the two ends. The DNA of the CDR3 is TGTGCCAGCCGGGGAGTAGGTGAGCAGTTCTTC. This translates into CASRGVGEQFF.

The J gene is TRBJ2-1, the V gene TRBV27; D is perhaps TRBD1 (6 bases). From germline, CDR1 is MNHEY and CDR2 SMNVEV (reference sequence). The germline V and J ends were trimmed by 4 bases and 3 bases, with 10 bases remaining between them. The CDR3 length is 14 residues. The CDR3 DNA reads TGTGCCAGCAGTTCGACAGGCCACTACAATGAGCAGTTCTTC. Its translation is CASSSTGHYNEQFF.

This clonotype was found a few times. J is TRBJ2-3 and V is TRBV27; D perhaps matches TRBD2 (5 bases). The CDR3 sequence is 16 residues long. The V end was cut by 2 bases, the J end by 5 bases, with 17 bases between. CDR1 is MNHEY and CDR2 is SMNVEV in the germline V gene (reference sequence). The CDR3 loop reads CASSLTSTITGDTQYF. The CDR3 DNA reads as TGTGCCAGCAGTTTAACCTCGACTATTACGGGAGATACGCAGTATTTT.

This chain uses TRBV12-3 or TRBV12-4 with TRBJ1-5; D ambiguous. V was trimmed by 8 bases and J by 8 bases, leaving 13 bases between them. The CDR3 runs 12 residues. CDR3 amino acids: CASQKAREPQHF. CDR3 nucleotides: TGTGCCAGCCAGAAGGCCCGAGAGCCCCAGCATTTT.

This chain joins TRBV11-2 and TRBJ1-5, with no clear D. This CDR3 region has 15 residues. V was pared by 0 bases and J by 3 bases, with 9 bases between. Germline V CDR1 and CDR2: SGHAT, FQNNGV. The CDR3 DNA reads TGTGCCAGCAGCTTAGATTCTCGGTTCAATCAGCCCCAGCATTTT. This translates into CASSLDSRFNQPQHF.

The chain is built from TRBV12-3 or TRBV12-4 and TRBJ2-7; 8 bases agree with TRBD2. The CDR3 has 14 amino acids. V lost 5 bases, J lost 6 bases, and 9 bases stayed unmatched. Here the CDR3 reads CASSVGLGSPEQYF. The CDR3 coding sequence is TGTGCCAGCAGTGTGGGACTAGGATCTCCCGAGCAGTACTTC.

This chain uses TRBV29-1 with TRBJ1-2; possible D gene TRBD1, 5 bases. V dropped 4 bases and J dropped 2 bases, with 14 bases sitting between them. Germline CDR1 and CDR2: SQVTM and ANQGSEA. This CDR3 is 14 amino acids long. The CDR3 DNA reads as TGCAGCGTTGCTATGGGGGAGGTAAACTATGGCTACACCTTC. Amino acid sequence: CSVAMGEVNYGYTF.

The J gene is TRBJ2-5, the V gene TRBV6-1, with TRBD2 as a possible D gene (6 bases). V was clipped by 8 bases and J by 4 bases, with 20 bases between them. The CDR3 sequence is 15 residues long. Germline V gene data show CDR1 as MNHNS and CDR2 as SASEGT. The chain's CDR3 is CASGGQASAGETQYF. In nucleotides, the CDR3 is TGTGCCAGCGGAGGTCAGGCTAGCGCTGGAGAGACCCAGTACTTC.

The chain combines TRBV27 with TRBJ2-1, with 8 bases that match TRBD2. CDR1 and CDR2 from the germline V gene are MNHEY and SMNVEV (reference sequence). J lost 2 bases, V lost 5 bases, and 8 bases had no gene match. The CDR3 loop spans 16 amino acids. The DNA of the CDR3 is TGTGCCAGCAGTCCGGATGTTAGCGGGGCCTACAATGAGCAGTTCTTC. This codes for CASSPDVSGAYNEQFF.

V and J are TRBV29-1 and TRBJ2-7; the match to TRBD1 covers 10 bases. CDR1 SQVTM and CDR2 ANQGSEA come from the germline V gene. The CDR3 has 13 residues. Germline trimming cut 6 bases from V and 1 base from J; bases unmatched to any gene: 3. The CDR3 coding sequence is TGCAGCGTGACAGGGGGCCTTTCCTACGAGCAGTACTTC. Protein product: CSVTGGLSYEQYF.

The rearrangement uses TRBV29-1 and TRBJ2-5; 7 bases agree with TRBD1. V lost 2 bases to trimming and J lost 5 bases; unmatched junction nucleotides: 2. Germline V gives CDR1 SQVTM, CDR2 ANQGSEA. The CDR3 consists of 12 residues. The CDR3 protein is CSVEQGDETQYF. The CDR3 DNA follows: TGCAGCGTTGAACAGGGGGACGAGACCCAGTACTTC.

The chain recombines TRBV4-2 with TRBJ2-1; D possibly corresponds to TRBD2 (5 bases). The CDR3 covers 16 residues. With 0 bases removed from V and 0 bases from J, the gap between germline ends came to 9 bases. In germline, CDR1 is LGHNA, CDR2 YNFKEQ. The DNA for the CDR3 is TGTGCCAGCAGCCAAGAGATGGGGAGCTCCTACAATGAGCAGTTCTTC. Translating gives CASSQEMGSSYNEQFF.

This clonotype was observed a single time. V is TRBV5-1 and J is TRBJ1-1; 9 bases match TRBD1. Germline V lookup: CDR1 SGHRS, CDR2 YFSETQ. Trimming cost V 5 bases and J 5 bases; bases outside gene matches: 7. This CDR3 is 14 amino acids long. The CDR3 coding sequence is TGCGCCAGCAGTTCCCTGACAGGGGGAACTGAAGCTTTCTTT. Amino acids: CASSSLTGGTEAFF.

V usage is TRBV12-3 or TRBV12-4 and J usage is TRBJ1-6, with D perhaps matching TRBD1 (6 bases). Trimming left V 6 bases short and J 8 bases short, with 17 bases between. This CDR3 spans 15 amino acids. DNA of the CDR3: TGTGCCAGCAGCTCCTACAGGGATGGGCATTCACCCCTCCACTTT. It specifies CASSSYRDGHSPLHF.

The chain employs TRBV6-1 and TRBJ1-1, with D uncertain. CDR3 size: 12 residues. Trimming left V 4 bases short and J 8 bases short, with 11 bases between. CDR1 and CDR2 from the germline V gene are MNHNS and SASEGT. The CDR3 protein is CASSAPGGEAFF. The CDR3 nucleotides are TGTGCCAGCAGTGCTCCGGGCGGGGAAGCTTTCTTT.

DNA of the CDR3: TGTGCCAGCAGCCTCGTCACTAGCGTAGAGACCCAGTACTTC. Translation: CASSLVTSVETQYF. The chain uses TRBV7-8 and TRBJ2-5; TRBD2 aligns across 7 bases. The V segment lost 5 bases and the J segment 4 bases; nucleotides outside the gene matches: 7. The CDR3 is made up of 14 amino acids. Per the germline V gene, CDR1 is SGHVS and CDR2 is FQNEAQ.

The chain is built from TRBV29-1 and TRBJ2-7; D unresolved. V was cut by 7 bases and J by 2 bases, with 9 bases left in between. This CDR3 has 11 residues. CDR1 is SQVTM and CDR2 is ANQGSEA in the germline V gene. The CDR3 coding sequence is TGCAGCGCCCGAAGGACCTACGAGCAGTACTTC. This translates into CSARRTYEQYF.

V usage is TRBV29-1 and J usage is TRBJ2-5, with 13 bases that match TRBD2. CDR1 is SQVTM and CDR2 is ANQGSEA in the germline V gene. J gave up 7 bases and V 3 bases, and 14 bases lay outside the gene matches. This CDR3 is built from 17 residues. The CDR3: CSVEPSKTSGRWVTQYF. The DNA of the CDR3 is TGCAGCGTTGAGCCCAGTAAGACTAGCGGGAGGTGGGTGACCCAGTACTTC.

This clonotype was seen only a few times. The chain links TRBV6-5 to TRBJ1-6, with 8 bases aligning to TRBD1. This CDR3 region has 14 residues. CDR1 and CDR2 (germline): MNHEY, SVGAGI. J lost 7 bases, V lost 5 bases, and 4 bases had no gene match. The CDR3 DNA sequence: TGTGCCAGCAGTCTCAGGGGGCGGAATTCACCCCTCCACTTT. This gives the protein CASSLRGRNSPLHF.

The chain employs TRBV29-1 and TRBJ2-1; tentatively, D is TRBD1 (5 bases). CDR3 length equals 13 residues. Trimming stripped 7 bases from V and 6 bases from J, with 16 bases between. CDR1 is SQVTM and CDR2 is ANQGSEA in the germline V gene. Here the CDR3 reads CSAKGLMGNEQFF. In DNA form, the CDR3 reads TGCAGCGCTAAGGGGCTAATGGGCAATGAGCAGTTCTTC.

The chain joins TRBV7-8 to TRBJ2-2, with 7 positions matching TRBD1. After removal of 5 bases from V and 5 bases from J, the junction contained 14 bases not matched to a gene. There are 17 residues in the CDR3. Germline CDR1 and CDR2: SGHVS and FQNEAQ. The CDR3 DNA reads TGTGCCAGCAGCCCCATTCCCGGGACAGCGCGAACCGGGGAGCTGTTTTTT. Protein: CASSPIPGTARTGELFF.

The chain joins TRBV6-1 to TRBJ2-1; perhaps TRBD2 as D (5 bases). This CDR3 has 12 amino acids. V lost 6 bases to trimming and J lost 6 bases, with 9 bases between them. In germline, CDR1 is MNHNS, CDR2 SASEGT. The CDR3 nucleotides are TGTGCCAGCAGCGAGGGCGGCAATGAGCAGTTCTTC. Its protein product is CASSEGGNEQFF.

V and J are TRBV29-1 and TRBJ2-7; D is possibly TRBD1 (6 bases). Trimming removed 1 base at V and 0 bases at J, with 13 bases between. From germline, CDR1 is SQVTM and CDR2 ANQGSEA. This CDR3 contains 15 residues. The CDR3 nucleotides are TGCAGCGTTGAAGGCAGGGGAAGGAGCTCCTACGAGCAGTACTTC. This encodes CSVEGRGRSSYEQYF.

The chain carries TRBV29-1 and TRBJ2-1, with D unclear. V lost 5 bases to trimming and J lost 7 bases, with 15 bases between them. Germline assignment: CDR1 SQVTM and CDR2 ANQGSEA. CDR3 length: 13 amino acids. Written as DNA, the CDR3 is TGCAGCGTTTATAACGCGGTTAGGAATGAGCAGTTCTTC. It is translated as CSVYNAVRNEQFF.

The V gene is TRBV19, the J gene TRBJ1-1, with D possibly being TRBD1 (5 bases). Germline V CDR1 and CDR2: LNHDA, SQIVND (reference sequence). The CDR3 length is 13 residues. Trimming took 4 bases from V and 2 from J, leaving 8 bases between them. The DNA of the CDR3 is TGTGCCAGTAGTAGGGGCGGCAACACTGAAGCTTTCTTT. As protein: CASSRGGNTEAFF.

This rearrangement joins TRBV12-3 or TRBV12-4 to TRBJ1-2, with a possible D match to TRBD1 (6 bases). The CDR3 runs 14 residues. With 1 base removed from V and 6 bases from J, the gap between germline ends came to 12 bases. CDR3 coding DNA: TGTGCCAGCAGTTTAGACAGGGCCTTGGATGGCTACACCTTC. As protein: CASSLDRALDGYTF.